This passage covers 28 T cell receptor beta chains from one sample sequenced in a study of T cells in Graves' hyperthyroidism and ophthalmopathy. RNA transcripts yielded amplified TCR beta CDR3 regions. In the first-round RT-PCR of the TCR CDR3, the HTBI primer set was used. Via MiXCR, TCRdb re-called the multiplex PCR reads, giving one row per CDR3 protein. The data contain 500,000 to 550,000 distinct CDR3 sequences, more than 20% of them singletons. Material for sequencing was blood. These TCRs come from a man aged 18 to 35 with Graves' hyperthyroidism.

CDR3 in amino acids: CASSQRQGNNQPQHF. For the CDR3, the DNA is TGCGCCAGCAGCCAGCGTCAGGGGAACAATCAGCCCCAGCATTTT. The gene calls are TRBV4-1 and TRBJ1-5; a possible D gene is TRBD1 (6 bases). V was cut by 3 bases and J by 3 bases, with 12 bases left in between. Germline V gene lookup returns CDR1 MGHRA and CDR2 YSYEKL. The CDR3 is 15 amino acids.

This clonotype came up many times. The rearrangement links TRBV6-2 or TRBV6-3 to TRBJ1-5; tentative D call: TRBD1 (6 bases). V was clipped by 0 bases and J by 9 bases, with 15 bases between them. The germline V gene has CDR1 MNHEY and CDR2 SVGEGT. The CDR3 contains 15 residues. CDR3 amino acids: CASSYSPGARRPQHF. The CDR3 region has the DNA TGTGCCAGCAGTTACTCCCCAGGGGCAAGGCGGCCCCAGCATTTT.

This clonotype was seen at least ten times. This chain links TRBV5-1 with TRBJ1-2; D call uncertain. V lost 2 bases to trimming and J lost 3 bases, with 11 bases between them. The CDR3 spans 14 residues. CDR1 and CDR2 (germline): SGHRS, YFSETQ. In DNA form, the CDR3 reads TGCGCCAGCAGCTTAACCGTCTCGGACTATGGCTACACCTTC. Protein: CASSLTVSDYGYTF.

A few counts support this clonotype. With a much larger clone just one base away, this may be a read error. The genes are TRBV2 and TRBJ2-7; maybe TRBD1 (6 bases). The V gene's germline CDR1 is SNHLY and CDR2 FYNNEI. The CDR3 runs to 14 residues. Trimming left V 4 bases short and J 2 bases short, with 12 bases between. The CDR3 DNA reads as TGTGCCAGCAGTGGGGGCAGGGGACCCTACGAGCAGTACTTC. This codes for CASSGGRGPYEQYF. Full variable domain (missing parts from reference TRBV2 and TRBJ2-7): EPEVTQTPSHQVTQMGQEVILRCVPISNHLYFYWYRQILGQKVEFLVSFYNNEISEKSEIFDDQFSVERPDGSNFTLKIRSTKLEDSAMYFCASSGGRGPYEQYFGPGTRLTVT.

This clonotype was counted at least ten times. CDR3: CASRSPQGANNQPQHF. The CDR3 nucleotides read TGTGCCAGCAGATCGCCCCAGGGGGCGAACAATCAGCCCCAGCATTTT. The J gene is TRBJ1-5, the V gene TRBV6-1, with 8 bases aligning to TRBD1. This CDR3 region has 16 residues. The J segment lost 3 bases and the V segment lost 6 bases, leaving 10 bases of the junction unmatched. CDR1 and CDR2 (germline): MNHNS, SASEGT.

In this sample, this clonotype turned up once. The chain recombines TRBV4-1 with TRBJ2-7; tentative D call: TRBD1 (6 bases). Germline V gene data show CDR1 as MGHRA and CDR2 as YSYEKL. The V end lost 5 bases, the J end lost 5 bases, and 7 bases lay between the germline ends. The CDR3 totals 11 residues. This CDR3 is CASSRGNEQYV. The CDR3, as DNA: TGCGCCAGCAGCAGGGGGAACGAGCAGTACGTC.

This clonotype came up many times. The chain has TRBV24-1 and TRBJ2-5, with 10 bases fitting TRBD2. Unmatched junction bases numbered 8, after V lost 0 bases and J lost 5 bases. Germline V gene data show CDR1 as KGHDR and CDR2 as SFDVKD. The length of the CDR3 is 17 residues. CDR3 region: CATSDLWSSGGVETQYF. The CDR3 region has the DNA TGTGCCACCAGTGATTTGTGGTCTAGCGGGGGCGTCGAGACCCAGTACTTC.

This clonotype has a count of ten or more. The junction shows a germline mismatch at one end, possibly a read error. The chain links TRBV12-3 or TRBV12-4 to TRBJ2-7; 10 nucleotides align to TRBD2. The CDR3 is made up of 13 amino acids. The CDR3 coding sequence is TGTGCCAGCAGTATAGCGGGGGGCTACGAGCAGTACTTC. Amino acid sequence: CASSIAGGYEQYF.

This clonotype appeared many times. The chain combines TRBV7-6 with TRBJ1-2; D possibly corresponds to TRBD1 (6 bases). The germline V and J ends were trimmed by 1 base and 5 bases, with 14 bases remaining between them. This CDR3 spans 15 amino acids. Germline loops: CDR1 SGHVS, CDR2 FNYEAQ. The CDR3 sequence: CASSLGPEGGYGYTF. The CDR3 DNA is TGTGCCAGCAGCTTAGGACCCGAAGGGGGGTATGGCTACACCTTC.

This clonotype was observed a few times. V gene TRBV24-1 combines with J gene TRBJ1-2; TRBD1 matches 12 bases. V was clipped by 5 bases and J by 9 bases; unmatched bases: 9. The germline V gene encodes CDR1 KGHDR and CDR2 SFDVKD. There are 15 residues in the CDR3. The CDR3 region is CATSAPGTGGWSYTF. In DNA form, the CDR3 reads TGTGCCACCAGTGCCCCCGGGACAGGGGGCTGGAGCTACACCTTC.

This clonotype was counted at least ten times. V and J are TRBV20-1 and TRBJ2-7; the D gene is possibly TRBD1 (6 bases). This CDR3 spans 13 amino acids. CDR1 is DFQATT and CDR2 is SNEGSKA in the germline V gene (reference sequence). The V end was cut by 3 bases, the J end by 6 bases, with 15 bases between. The DNA for the CDR3 is TGCAGTGCTAGTATCCCGACAGGTAGCGAGCAGTACTTC. It is translated as CSASIPTGSEQYF.

This chain uses TRBV28 with TRBJ2-7, with 7 bases fitting TRBD2. Germline CDR1 reads MDHEN; CDR2 reads SYDVKM. With V trimmed by 3 bases and J by 6 bases, 8 bases remained unmatched. This CDR3 comprises 14 residues. CDR3 nucleotides: TGTGCCAGCAGTTTGGTCGGGGGGACGGGCGAGCAGTACTTC. Its translation is CASSLVGGTGEQYF.

This chain joins TRBV11-2 and TRBJ2-5; 11 bases map to TRBD2. The ends lost 5 bases at V and 2 bases at J; junction bases unmatched: 13. The CDR3 spans 18 residues. From germline, CDR1 is SGHAT and CDR2 FQNNGV. The DNA for the CDR3 is TGTGCCAGCAGCCTACAGGGCGCGAGGACTAGCGGGCAAGAGACCCAGTACTTC. Translating it yields CASSLQGARTSGQETQYF.

There are a few counts of this clonotype. The V gene is TRBV12-3 or TRBV12-4, the J gene TRBJ2-5, with TRBD2 matching 7 bases. This CDR3 is built from 13 residues. The J segment lost 9 bases and the V segment lost 6 bases, leaving 10 bases of the junction unmatched. CDR3 sequence reads: CASSPGLVGAQYF. DNA for the CDR3: TGTGCCAGCAGCCCCGGACTAGTTGGGGCCCAGTACTTC.

This clonotype appeared many times. The chain carries TRBV6-2 or TRBV6-3 and TRBJ2-2; TRBD2 agrees at 12 bases. The CDR3 is 19 amino acids. The ends lost 2 bases at V and 2 bases at J; junction bases unmatched: 9. Germline CDR1 is MNHEY and CDR2 is SVGEGT. The CDR3 spells CASSYTPSGGVANTGELFF. CDR3 coding DNA: TGTGCCAGCAGTTACACGCCTAGCGGGGGGGTGGCCAACACCGGGGAGCTGTTTTTT.

This clonotype came up many times. The DNA for the CDR3 is TGTGCCAGCGGCCAAGGAGAAACCTCGTACCAAGAGACCCAGTACTTC. It is translated as CASGQGETSYQETQYF. This chain links TRBV12-3 or TRBV12-4 with TRBJ2-5, with D unclear. The V gene lost 8 bases and the J gene lost 0 bases, with 19 bases spanning the gap. The CDR3 runs 16 residues.

This clonotype was seen only a few times. A read error may explain this, as a much larger clone is one base away. Since the CDR3 does not end with the conserved phenylalanine or tryptophan, this likely comes from a read error. The rearrangement uses TRBV19 and TRBJ1-2; D is ambiguous. CDR1 and CDR2 (germline): LNHDA, SQIVND (reference sequence). Trimming took 3 bases from V and 8 from J, leaving 13 bases between them. The CDR3 extends over 13 amino acids. DNA of the CDR3: TGTGCCAGTAGTATCCCCTCTCCAGACGGCTACACCCTC. Amino acid sequence: CASSIPSPDGYTL.

This clonotype showed up many times. Germline and junction disagree at one end, which may indicate a read error. The V gene is TRBV30, the J gene TRBJ2-4; the D is unclear. Germline V CDR1 and CDR2: GTSNPN, SVGIG (reference sequence). The CDR3 runs 14 residues. This chain's CDR3 is CAWTEGLAKNIKYF. CDR3 coding DNA: TGTGCCTGGACTGAAGGTTTAGCCAAAAACATTAAGTACTTC.

As regards this clonotype: Possible read error: a much larger clone is one base away. The gene calls are TRBV5-1 and TRBJ1-1; a weak D match, TRBD1 (5 bases). Germline values: CDR1 SGHRS, CDR2 YFSETQ. The CDR3 totals 13 residues. The CDR3 is CASSLWGVTEDFF. The DNA for the CDR3 is TGCGCCAGCAGCTTGTGGGGCGTTACTGAAGATTTCTTT.

This clonotype was seen a handful of times. The rearrangement links TRBV12-3 or TRBV12-4 to TRBJ1-2; D is undetermined. V lost 5 bases, J lost 2 bases, and 12 bases lay in between. The CDR3 is made up of 14 amino acids. CDR3 nucleotides: TGTGCCAGCAGTGCACAGAGAATAAACTATGGCTACACCTTC. It yields the protein CASSAQRINYGYTF.

This clonotype occurred a few times. The rearrangement uses TRBV12-3 or TRBV12-4 and TRBJ1-5; 11 bases fit TRBD1. Unmatched junction bases numbered 20, after V lost 6 bases and J lost 7 bases. This CDR3 comprises 19 residues. The CDR3 sequence is CASSFTGGPGTGGDQPQHF. In DNA form, the CDR3 reads TGTGCCAGCAGCTTTACGGGAGGGCCAGGGACAGGGGGAGACCAGCCCCAGCATTTT.

The table lists this clonotype with a few counts. The chain combines TRBV5-1 with TRBJ1-2; D is uncertain. V lost 6 bases to trimming and J lost 2 bases, with 14 bases between them. The CDR3 loop spans 14 amino acids. Germline values: CDR1 SGHRS, CDR2 YFSETQ. CDR3 sequence reads: CASKGRSSNYGYTF. CDR3 in DNA: TGCGCCAGCAAAGGAAGGAGTTCGAACTATGGCTACACCTTC.

This clonotype was counted many times. The DNA of the CDR3 is TGTGCCAGCAGTTTCTGGACAGGGAGCCACGAGCAGTACTTC. Translation: CASSFWTGSHEQYF. The rearrangement links TRBV6-5 to TRBJ2-7; 8 bases are shared with TRBD1. CDR3 length: 14 amino acids. Trimming cost V 4 bases and J 5 bases; bases outside gene matches: 7. In germline, CDR1 is MNHEY, CDR2 SVGAGI.

This clonotype was detected once. The CDR3 DNA is TGTGCCAGCATCGAAGACACCTTCGAGCCCCAGCATTTT. Protein sequence: CASIEDTFEPQHF. This chain uses TRBV6-9 with TRBJ1-5; D is ambiguous. With 7 bases removed from V and 8 bases from J, the gap between germline ends came to 15 bases. CDR3 size: 13 residues. Germline V CDR1 and CDR2: MNHGY, SVAAGI.

This clonotype was observed many times. This rearrangement joins TRBV15 to TRBJ1-2; D gene ambiguous. Trimming took 0 bases from V and 8 from J, leaving 16 bases between them. Per germline, CDR1 LNHNV and CDR2 YYDKDF (reference sequence). The CDR3 contains 15 residues. CDR3 region: CATSRDWVLAEGYTF. CDR3 DNA sequence: TGTGCCACCAGCAGAGATTGGGTTTTGGCGGAGGGCTACACCTTC.

This clonotype has ten or more counts. The V gene is TRBV5-1, the J gene TRBJ1-3, with 7 bases identical to TRBD1. Germline CDR1 and CDR2: SGHRS and YFSETQ. Losses at the gene ends were 3 bases for V and 1 base for J; bases not matched to a gene: 1. The CDR3 has 14 residues. The CDR3 loop reads CASSWGQSGNTIYF. In nucleotides, the CDR3 is TGCGCCAGCAGCTGGGGACAGTCTGGAAACACCATATATTTT.

The chain recombines TRBV20-1 with TRBJ1-3, with D unresolved. The germline V gene encodes CDR1 DFQATT and CDR2 SNEGSKA (reference sequence). This CDR3 is built from 15 residues. The germline V and J ends were trimmed by 3 bases and 0 bases, with 12 bases remaining between them. Here the CDR3 DNA reads TGCAGTGCTAGCCCCCTTTCAAACTCTGGAAACACCATATATTTT. It translates to CSASPLSNSGNTIYF.

V gene TRBV6-2 or TRBV6-3 combines with J gene TRBJ2-7; 10 positions agree with TRBD1. This CDR3 has 18 residues. With V trimmed by 0 bases and J by 3 bases, 11 bases remained unmatched. The germline V gene has CDR1 MNHEY and CDR2 SVGEGT. The CDR3 bases are TGTGCCAGCAGTTACTCGACTTCCGGGACAGGGGATGGCTACGAGCAGTACTTC. Amino acid sequence: CASSYSTSGTGDGYEQYF.